This T cell receptor beta chain was sequenced during a study of cytomegalovirus exposure and HLA in healthy donors. Primers for the PCR totalled 60 Vbeta and 13 Jbeta. Only in-frame clones appear in the TCRdb table, and some are missing; sequencing was by immunoSEQ multiplex PCR. This sample has about 150,000 clones, with approximately 80% found just once. Whole-study results and caveats: Presence/absence analysis assumed near-uniform sequencing depth across donors.

It was healthy bone marrow donors who served as donors. V lost 5 bases, J lost 4 bases, and 3 bases stayed unmatched. The CDR3 is 15 residues long. The germline V gene has CDR1 MRHNA and CDR2 SNTAGT. As for this clone: Its specificity is not known.

This sequence joins TRBV6-4 and TRBJ2-1; 12 positions match TRBD2. The sequenced sample was PBMCs. This TCR was recovered from a woman younger than 35 in good health and CMV-seronegative. CDR3 sequence: CASSPTSGGYNEQFF. In DNA form, the CDR3 reads TGTGCCAGCAGTCCTACTAGCGGGGGGTACAATGAGCAGTTCTTC.